Shown below are 4 T cell receptor beta chains from a single sample sequenced in a study of cytomegalovirus exposure and HLA in healthy donors. Produced via immunoSEQ multiplex PCR; TCRdb's table is partial and in-frame only. The top ten hold around 1.7% of the sample, which has about 56,000 clones, 93% seen once. The specimen sequenced was PBMCs. These receptors came from a woman aged 18-29 years in good health and CMV-seropositive.

The chain is built from TRBV29-1 and TRBJ2-3; 11 bases are shared with TRBD2. The CDR3 sequence is 15 residues long. V was clipped by 0 bases and J by 4 bases; unmatched bases: 3. Germline loops: CDR1 SQVTM, CDR2 ANQGSEA. The CDR3 region has the DNA TGCAGCGTTGAAGAAGTGACTAGCGGGGCAGATACGCAGTATTTT. Its protein product is CSVEEVTSGADTQYF.

The rearrangement links TRBV11-2 to TRBJ2-3; D perhaps matches TRBD1 (6 bases). Germline V CDR1 and CDR2: SGHAT, FQNNGV. The CDR3 is 16 residues long. The germline V and J ends were trimmed by 1 base and 0 bases, with 11 bases remaining between them. In DNA form, the CDR3 reads TGTGCCAGCAGCTTAGCGTGGGGGCCTAGCACAGATACGCAGTATTTT. This codes for CASSLAWGPSTDTQYF.

The chain couples TRBV6-1 to TRBJ2-3, with TRBD2 matching over 11 bases. V trimming: 8 bases; J trimming: 4 bases; junction bases outside the gene matches: 8. The CDR3 sequence is 15 residues long. Germline-derived CDR1 and CDR2 are MNHNS and SASEGT. CDR3 coding DNA: TGTGCCAGCCTGAAATATAGCGGGGGGGCAGATACGCAGTATTTT. This sequence encodes CASLKYSGGADTQYF.

The V call is TRBV27, the J call TRBJ1-6; TRBD1 agrees at 7 bases. In germline, CDR1 is MNHEY, CDR2 SMNVEV (reference sequence). With 3 bases clipped from V and 6 bases from J, the junction kept 11 bases outside the gene matches. The CDR3 runs 17 residues. As DNA, the CDR3 is TGTGCCAGCAGTTTCGGTTTGTGGGACAGATCTAATTCACCCCTCCACTTT. It specifies CASSFGLWDRSNSPLHF.